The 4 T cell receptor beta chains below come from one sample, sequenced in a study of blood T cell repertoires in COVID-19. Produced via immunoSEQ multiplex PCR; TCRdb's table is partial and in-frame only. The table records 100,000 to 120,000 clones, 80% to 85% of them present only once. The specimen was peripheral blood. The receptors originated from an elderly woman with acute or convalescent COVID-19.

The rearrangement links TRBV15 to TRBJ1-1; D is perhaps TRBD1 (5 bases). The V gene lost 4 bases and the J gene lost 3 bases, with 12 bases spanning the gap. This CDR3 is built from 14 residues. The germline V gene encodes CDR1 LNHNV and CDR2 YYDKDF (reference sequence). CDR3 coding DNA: TGTGCCACCAGCAAGGGGACTTTGGACACTGAAGCTTTCTTT. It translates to CATSKGTLDTEAFF.

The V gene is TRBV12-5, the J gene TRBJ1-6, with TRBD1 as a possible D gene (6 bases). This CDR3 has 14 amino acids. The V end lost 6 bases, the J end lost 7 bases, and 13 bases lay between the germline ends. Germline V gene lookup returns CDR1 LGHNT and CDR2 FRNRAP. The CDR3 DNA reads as TGTGCTAGTGGCTCCGGGACACAAAATTCACCCCTCCACTTT. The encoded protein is CASGSGTQNSPLHF.

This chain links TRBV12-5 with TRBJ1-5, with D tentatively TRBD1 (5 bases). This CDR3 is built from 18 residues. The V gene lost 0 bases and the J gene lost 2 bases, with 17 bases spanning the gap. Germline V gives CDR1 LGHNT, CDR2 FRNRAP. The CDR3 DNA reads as TGTGCTAGTGGTTTGGTACTAGGGAGGGCAGGGCGCAATCAGCCCCAGCATTTT. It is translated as CASGLVLGRAGRNQPQHF.

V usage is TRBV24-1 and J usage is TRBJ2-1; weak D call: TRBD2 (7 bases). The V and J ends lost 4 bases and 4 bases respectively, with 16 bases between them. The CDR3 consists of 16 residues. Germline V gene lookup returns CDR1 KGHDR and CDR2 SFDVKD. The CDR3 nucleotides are TGTGCCACCAGTGACTCTCGGGGGGCTGTTTACAATGAGCAGTTCTTC. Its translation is CATSDSRGAVYNEQFF.